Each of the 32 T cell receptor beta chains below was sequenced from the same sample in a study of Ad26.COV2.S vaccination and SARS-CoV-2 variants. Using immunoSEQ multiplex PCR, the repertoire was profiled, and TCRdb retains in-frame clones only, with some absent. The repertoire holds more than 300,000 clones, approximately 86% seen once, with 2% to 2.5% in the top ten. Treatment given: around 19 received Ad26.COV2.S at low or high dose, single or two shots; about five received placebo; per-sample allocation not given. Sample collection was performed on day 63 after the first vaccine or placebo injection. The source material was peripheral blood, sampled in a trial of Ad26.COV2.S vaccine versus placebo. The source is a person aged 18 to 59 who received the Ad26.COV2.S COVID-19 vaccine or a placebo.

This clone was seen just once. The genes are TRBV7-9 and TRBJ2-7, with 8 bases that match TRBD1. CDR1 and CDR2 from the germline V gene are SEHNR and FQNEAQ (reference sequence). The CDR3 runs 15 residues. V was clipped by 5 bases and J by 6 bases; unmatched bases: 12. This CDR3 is CASSGVQGALGEQYF. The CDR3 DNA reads TGTGCCAGCAGCGGAGTGCAGGGGGCTCTCGGCGAGCAGTACTTC.

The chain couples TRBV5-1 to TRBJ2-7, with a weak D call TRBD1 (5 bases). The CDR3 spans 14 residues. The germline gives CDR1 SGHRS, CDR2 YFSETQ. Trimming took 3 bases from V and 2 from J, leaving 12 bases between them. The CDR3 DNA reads TGCGCCAGCAGCTCCCAGGGCAACACCTACGAGCAGTACTTC. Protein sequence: CASSSQGNTYEQYF.

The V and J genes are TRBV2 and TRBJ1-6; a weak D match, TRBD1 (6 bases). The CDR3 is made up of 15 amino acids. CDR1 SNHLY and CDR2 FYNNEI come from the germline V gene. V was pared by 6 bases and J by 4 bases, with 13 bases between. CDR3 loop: CASRADSPYNSPLHF. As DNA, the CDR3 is TGTGCCAGCAGAGCGGACAGCCCTTATAATTCACCCCTCCACTTT.

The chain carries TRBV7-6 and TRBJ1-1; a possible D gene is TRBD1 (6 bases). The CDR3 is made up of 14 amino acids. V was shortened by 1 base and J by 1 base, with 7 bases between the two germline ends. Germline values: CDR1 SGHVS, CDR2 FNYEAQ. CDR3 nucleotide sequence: TGTGCCAGCAGCTTAGTGGGACAGAACACTGAAGCTTTCTTT. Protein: CASSLVGQNTEAFF.

The CDR3 loop is CASSRGRYNEQFF. The CDR3 DNA sequence: TGTGCCAGCAGCCGGGGACGGTACAATGAGCAGTTCTTC. The rearrangement uses TRBV14 and TRBJ2-1; D could derive from TRBD1 or TRBD2 (5 bases each). Germline values: CDR1 SGHDN, CDR2 FVKESK. Trimming took 4 bases from V and 4 from J, leaving 8 bases between them. The CDR3 covers 13 residues.

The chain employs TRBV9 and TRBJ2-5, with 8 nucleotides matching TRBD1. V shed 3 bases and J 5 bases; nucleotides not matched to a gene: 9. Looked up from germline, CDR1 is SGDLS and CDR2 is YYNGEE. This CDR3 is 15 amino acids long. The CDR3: CASSAPDRGRETQYF. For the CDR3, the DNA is TGTGCCAGCAGCGCACCTGACAGGGGACGGGAGACCCAGTACTTC.

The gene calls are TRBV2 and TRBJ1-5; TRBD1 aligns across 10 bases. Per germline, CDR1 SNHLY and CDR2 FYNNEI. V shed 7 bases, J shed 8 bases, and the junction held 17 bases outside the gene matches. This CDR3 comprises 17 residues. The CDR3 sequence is CASTNYGTGDLVEPQHF. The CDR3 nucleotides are TGTGCCAGCACCAACTACGGGACAGGGGACCTAGTAGAGCCCCAGCATTTT.

The CDR3 region is CASSFRASPRTDTQYF. In nucleotides, the CDR3 is TGTGCCAGCAGCTTTAGGGCTAGCCCCCGCACAGATACGCAGTATTTT. The rearrangement links TRBV7-3 to TRBJ2-3; weak D call: TRBD2 (5 bases). The CDR3 has 16 amino acids. The germline CDR1 and CDR2 sequences are SGHTA and FQGTGA. Trimming removed 3 bases at V and 1 base at J, with 14 bases between. Variable domain in full (rest from reference TRBV7-3 and TRBJ2-3): GAGVSQTPSNKVTEKGKYVELRCDPISGHTALYWYRQSLGQGPEFLIYFQGTGAADDSGLPNDRFFAVRPEGSVSTLKIQRTERGDSAVYLCASSFRASPRTDTQYFGPGTRLTVL.

The CDR3 spells CASSLEGVRSTGELFF. The CDR3 DNA reads as TGCGCCAGCAGCTTGGAGGGGGTTCGATCGACCGGGGAGCTGTTTTTT. The gene calls are TRBV5-1 and TRBJ2-2; D possibly corresponds to TRBD1 (6 bases). The V end was cut by 0 bases, the J end by 5 bases, with 14 bases between. The CDR3 extends over 16 amino acids. Germline V gene data show CDR1 as SGHRS and CDR2 as YFSETQ.

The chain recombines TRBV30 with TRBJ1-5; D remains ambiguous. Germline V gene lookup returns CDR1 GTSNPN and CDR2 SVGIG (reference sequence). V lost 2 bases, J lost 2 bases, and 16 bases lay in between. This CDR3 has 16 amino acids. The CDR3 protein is CAWSPGYPGGNQPQHF. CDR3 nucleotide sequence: TGTGCCTGGAGTCCTGGATATCCTGGGGGCAATCAGCCCCAGCATTTT.

Here the CDR3 reads CASSMTGSYEQYF. The CDR3 DNA follows: TGTGCCAGCAGTATGACAGGGAGCTACGAGCAGTACTTC. The V gene is TRBV12-3 or TRBV12-4, the J gene TRBJ2-7, with 7 bases lining up with TRBD1. The V segment lost 5 bases and the J segment 3 bases; nucleotides outside the gene matches: 4. This CDR3 is built from 13 residues.

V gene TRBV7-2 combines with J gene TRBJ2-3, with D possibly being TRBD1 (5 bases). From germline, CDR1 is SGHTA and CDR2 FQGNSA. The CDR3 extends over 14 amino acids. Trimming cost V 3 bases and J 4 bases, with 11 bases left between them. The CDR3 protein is CASSFNAGPDTQYF. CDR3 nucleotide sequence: TGTGCCAGCAGCTTTAATGCAGGGCCAGATACGCAGTATTTT.

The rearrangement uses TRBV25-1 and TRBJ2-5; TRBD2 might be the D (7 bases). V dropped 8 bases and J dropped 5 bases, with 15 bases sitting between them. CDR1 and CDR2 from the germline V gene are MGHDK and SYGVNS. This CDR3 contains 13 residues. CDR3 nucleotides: TGTGCCAGCGGCGGCGGGGGCTCGGAGACCCAGTACTTC. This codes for CASGGGGSETQYF.

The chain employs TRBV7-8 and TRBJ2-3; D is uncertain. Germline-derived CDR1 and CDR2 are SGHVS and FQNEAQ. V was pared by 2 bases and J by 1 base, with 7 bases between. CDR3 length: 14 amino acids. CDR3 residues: CASSLMWGTDTQYF. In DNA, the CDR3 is TGTGCCAGCAGCTTAATGTGGGGCACAGATACGCAGTATTTT.

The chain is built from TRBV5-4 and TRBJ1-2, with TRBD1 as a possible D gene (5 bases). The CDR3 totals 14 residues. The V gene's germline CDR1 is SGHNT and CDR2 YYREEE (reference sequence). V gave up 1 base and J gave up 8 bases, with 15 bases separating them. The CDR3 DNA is TGTGCCAGCAGCTTGTATTGGGGCGGGAGAGGCTACACCTTC. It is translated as CASSLYWGGRGYTF.

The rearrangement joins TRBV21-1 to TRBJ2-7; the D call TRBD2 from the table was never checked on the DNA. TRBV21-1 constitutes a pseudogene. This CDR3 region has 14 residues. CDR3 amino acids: CASSSRVPSYEQYF. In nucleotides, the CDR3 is TGTGCCAGCAGCTCCCGGGTCCCGTCCTACGAGCAGTACTTC.

CDR3 protein: CASSATANYGYTF. The CDR3 DNA follows: TGCGCCAGCAGTGCTACAGCTAACTATGGCTACACCTTC. This chain connects TRBV10-1 to TRBJ1-2; D is unclear. This CDR3 contains 13 residues. Trimming removed 4 bases from V and 0 bases from J, with 6 bases in between. The germline CDR1 and CDR2 sequences are WNHNN and SYGVQD (reference sequence).

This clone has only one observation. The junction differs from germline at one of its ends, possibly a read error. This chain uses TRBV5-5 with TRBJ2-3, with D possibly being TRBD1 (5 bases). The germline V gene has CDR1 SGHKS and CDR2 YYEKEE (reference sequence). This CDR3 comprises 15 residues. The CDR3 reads CASSLDRMSTNTQYF. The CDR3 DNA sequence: TGTGCCAGCAGCTTGGACAGGATGAGCACAAATACGCAGTATTTT.

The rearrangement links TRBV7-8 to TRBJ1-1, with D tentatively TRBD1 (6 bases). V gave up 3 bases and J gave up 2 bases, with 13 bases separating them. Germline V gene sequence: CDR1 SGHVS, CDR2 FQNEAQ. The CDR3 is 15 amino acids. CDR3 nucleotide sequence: TGTGCCAGCAGCTTGGGTATCGGGGGCAACACTGAAGCTTTCTTT. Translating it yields CASSLGIGGNTEAFF.

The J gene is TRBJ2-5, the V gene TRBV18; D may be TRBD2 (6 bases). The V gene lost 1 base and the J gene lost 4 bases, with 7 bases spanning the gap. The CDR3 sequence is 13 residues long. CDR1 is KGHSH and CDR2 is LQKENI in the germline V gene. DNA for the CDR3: TGTGCCAGCTCACCACGGAGGGTAGAGACCCAGTACTTC. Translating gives CASSPRRVETQYF.

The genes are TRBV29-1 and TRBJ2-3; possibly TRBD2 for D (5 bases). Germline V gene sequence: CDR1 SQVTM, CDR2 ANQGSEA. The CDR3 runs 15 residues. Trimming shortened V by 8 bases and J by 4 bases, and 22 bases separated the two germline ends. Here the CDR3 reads CSSLVGVRQADTQYF. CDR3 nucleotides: TGCAGCTCTTTAGTCGGGGTACGGCAAGCAGATACGCAGTATTTT.

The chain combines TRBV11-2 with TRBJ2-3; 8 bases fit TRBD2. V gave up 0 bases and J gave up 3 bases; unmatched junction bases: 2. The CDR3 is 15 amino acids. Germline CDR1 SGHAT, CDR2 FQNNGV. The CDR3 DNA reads TGTGCCAGCAGCTTAGAAGCGGGGGAGACAGATACGCAGTATTTT. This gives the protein CASSLEAGETDTQYF.

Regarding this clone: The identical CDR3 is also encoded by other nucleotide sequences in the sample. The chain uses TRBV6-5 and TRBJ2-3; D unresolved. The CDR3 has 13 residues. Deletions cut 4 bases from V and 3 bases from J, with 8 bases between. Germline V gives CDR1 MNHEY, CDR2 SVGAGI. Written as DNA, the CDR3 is TGTGCCAGCAGTTCCCCCGGAACAGATACGCAGTATTTT. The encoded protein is CASSSPGTDTQYF.

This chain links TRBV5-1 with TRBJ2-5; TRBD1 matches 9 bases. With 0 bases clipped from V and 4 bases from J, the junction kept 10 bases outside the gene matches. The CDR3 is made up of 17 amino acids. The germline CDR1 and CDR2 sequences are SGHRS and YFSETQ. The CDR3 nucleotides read TGCGCCAGCAGCTTGGGACCGACAGGGGGAATGAGAGAGACCCAGTACTTC. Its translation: CASSLGPTGGMRETQYF.

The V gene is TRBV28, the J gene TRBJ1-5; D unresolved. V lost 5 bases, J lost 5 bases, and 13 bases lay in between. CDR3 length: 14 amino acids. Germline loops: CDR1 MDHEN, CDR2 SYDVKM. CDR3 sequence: CASSPDGSDQPQHF. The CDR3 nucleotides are TGTGCCAGCAGTCCCGACGGATCAGATCAGCCCCAGCATTTT.

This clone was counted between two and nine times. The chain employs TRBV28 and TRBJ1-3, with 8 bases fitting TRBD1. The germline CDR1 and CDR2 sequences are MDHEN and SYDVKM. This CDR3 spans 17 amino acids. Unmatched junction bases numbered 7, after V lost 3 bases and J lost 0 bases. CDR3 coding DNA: TGTGCCAGCAGTTTGTCCTACAGGGGGGACTCTGGAAACACCATATATTTT. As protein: CASSLSYRGDSGNTIYF.

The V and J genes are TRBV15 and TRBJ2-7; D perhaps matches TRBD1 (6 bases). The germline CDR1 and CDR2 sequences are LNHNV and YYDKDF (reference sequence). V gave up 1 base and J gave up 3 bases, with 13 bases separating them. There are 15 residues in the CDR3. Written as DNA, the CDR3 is TGTGCCACCAGCAGAGGGGACATAAGAGACTACGAGCAGTACTTC. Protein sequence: CATSRGDIRDYEQYF. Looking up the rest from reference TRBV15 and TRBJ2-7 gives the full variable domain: DAMVIQNPRYQVTQFGKPVTLSCSQTLNHNVMYWYQQKSSQAPKLLFHYYDKDFNNEADTPDNFQSRRPNTSFCFLDIRSPGLGDTAMYLCATSRGDIRDYEQYFGPGTRLTVT.

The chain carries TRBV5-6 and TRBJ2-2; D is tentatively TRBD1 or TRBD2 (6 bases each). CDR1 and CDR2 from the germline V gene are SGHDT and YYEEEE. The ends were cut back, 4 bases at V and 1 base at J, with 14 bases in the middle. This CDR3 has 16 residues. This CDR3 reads CASSIRLGGNTGELFF. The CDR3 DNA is TGTGCCAGCAGCATCCGACTAGGGGGGAACACCGGGGAGCTGTTTTTT.

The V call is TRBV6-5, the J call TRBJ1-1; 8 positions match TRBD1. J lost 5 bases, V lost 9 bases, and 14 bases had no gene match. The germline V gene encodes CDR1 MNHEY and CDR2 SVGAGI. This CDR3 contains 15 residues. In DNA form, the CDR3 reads TGTGCCAGTATAACGAGAACAGGGGGATGGACTGAAGCTTTCTTT. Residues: CASITRTGGWTEAFF.

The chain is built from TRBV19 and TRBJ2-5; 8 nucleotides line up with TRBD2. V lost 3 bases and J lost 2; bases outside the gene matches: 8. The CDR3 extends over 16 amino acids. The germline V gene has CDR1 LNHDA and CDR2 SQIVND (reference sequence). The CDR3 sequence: CASSISSGRGQETQYF. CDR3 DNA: TGTGCCAGTAGTATCTCATCCGGGAGGGGGCAAGAGACCCAGTACTTC.

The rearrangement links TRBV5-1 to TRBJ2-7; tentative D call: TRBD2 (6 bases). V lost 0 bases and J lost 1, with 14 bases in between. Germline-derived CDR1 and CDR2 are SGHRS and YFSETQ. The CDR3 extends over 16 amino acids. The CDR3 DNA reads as TGCGCCAGCAGCTTGGGCCCGCGGAGGGCGTCCTACGAGCAGTACTTC. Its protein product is CASSLGPRRASYEQYF.

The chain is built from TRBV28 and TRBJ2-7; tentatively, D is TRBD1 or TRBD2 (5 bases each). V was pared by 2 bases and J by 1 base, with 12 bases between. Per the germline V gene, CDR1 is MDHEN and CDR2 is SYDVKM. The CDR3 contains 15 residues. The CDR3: CASSLAGDGSYEQYF. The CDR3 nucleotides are TGTGCCAGCAGTTTAGCTGGGGACGGGTCCTACGAGCAGTACTTC.